This T cell receptor beta chain is drawn from a study of T cells in Graves' hyperthyroidism and ophthalmopathy (dated 2019 in TCRdb). For the study in its entirety: Peripheral blood was sampled at the time of initial diagnosis, prior to any treatment. The roughly 94 discovery patients were randomly divided into training and test sets at a 7:3 ratio. A discovery cohort of roughly 100 patients, roughly 43 with Graves' ophthalmopathy and about 58 with stable Graves' hyperthyroidism, was used to find distinguishing TCR V-J signatures. The paper reports TCR Vbeta CDR3 sequencing of 130 to 150 peripheral blood samples: approximately 41 ophthalmopathy, about 75 hyperthyroidism and approximately 17 progressor patients. Prospective prediction of ophthalmopathy was tested in an independent validation cohort consisting of some 19 hyperthyroidism patients and more than 15 patients who later progressed to ophthalmopathy. In roughly six Graves' hyperthyroidism patients, the study also compared T-cell repertoires from thyroid tissue with T-cell repertoires from blood. After sampling, hyperthyroidism patients received methimazole starting at 30 mg daily, and ophthalmopathy patients received high-dose intravenous methylprednisolone. What the work shows at the level of the full study, not this receptor alone: Sample size was not statistically predetermined, and blinding of investigators to group allocation was not performed. Ophthalmopathy was separated from stable hyperthyroidism by a 13 V-J signature model, with over 85% sensitivity and about 81% specificity obtained in cross-validation and 80%/75% obtained in testing. Most expanded thyroid clonotypes (frequency above 0.001) were also detected in blood, a finding suggesting that blood repertoires may reflect thyroid immune responses. In validation, the model predicted progression to ophthalmopathy a median of about 6 months before onset, with around 70% sensitivity and about 75% specificity.

Amplification of TCR beta CDR3 regions was carried out from RNA transcripts. The TCR CDR3 was subjected to a first round of RT-PCR using the HTBI primer set and the Qiagen OneStep RT-PCR kit. Libraries were constructed in a second round of multiplex PCR, after which size selection and purification were carried out. Libraries were sequenced paired-end with 100 bp reads on an Illumina HiSeq2000. Per the source publication's procedure: Raw data were processed with SOAPnuke, discarding reads with adapters, uncalled bases, mean Phred below 15, or no exact constant-primer or identifier match. High-quality paired reads were merged with COPE v1.2.5, and unique nucleotide sequences were defined as clonotypes. Clonotypes were aligned to IMGT TRBV, TRBD and TRBJ reference segments using MiTCR v1.1. Analysis was restricted to V-J combinations with a frequency above 0.0001, which covered approximately 99% of repertoires. The TCS score was defined as the ratio of F50 (clonal expansion) to E x V (chaos), calculated using BLOSUM62-based TCRdist between CDR3 peptides within each V-J. Welch's t-statistics and random forest reduced roughly 540 V-J features to 10 to 15, which were used in a naive Bayes classifier (R e1071). The public reads were reprocessed in TCRdb via fastp at Q25 and MiXCR, keeping in-frame beta chains. All rows with the same CDR3 protein become a single entry with the most common DNA and genes. The V and J calls were determined by TCRdb, not by the authors. The table for this sample lists roughly 400,000 distinct CDR3 sequences; around 25% of them were counted only once. The ten largest clonotypes hold 70% to 75% of the sample.

This clonotype came up many times. Its antigen remains undetermined. Base qualities are not at hand, and no much larger clone is one base apart. Graves' hyperthyroidism was defined as stable when no progression to ophthalmopathy occurred over 18 months of follow-up. Hyperthyroidism patients were newly diagnosed, had a disease duration of under 2 months, and were aged 18 to 65 years. The study excluded patients with uncontrolled infections, other autoimmune diseases, pregnancy or lactation. Diagnoses were based on clinical symptoms, serum thyroxine and TRAb, thyroid ultrasound and orbital computed tomography. PBMCs were separated from about 10 ml of fresh peripheral blood using Ficoll-Paque density gradient centrifugation. Trizol reagent was used to extract total RNA, and RNA quality was then checked on an Agilent 2100 Bioanalyzer. This clonotype was sampled from a man aged 50-59 years with Graves' hyperthyroidism. The sample consisted of blood.

CDR3 region: CASSFQGDTQYF. At the DNA level, the sequence is TGTGCCAGCAGCTTTCAAGGGGATACGCAGTATTTT. Recombination connected TRBV7-3 to TRBJ2-3, with the D gene too uncertain to name. The junction shows trimming of 3 bases on V and 6 bases on J, plus 7 bases between the germline ends. CDR3 length: 12 amino acids, cysteine to phenylalanine. Only the CDR3 part of the read is kept: 36 bases, read in frame from the first base. Via the germline V gene, CDR1 is SGHTA and CDR2 FQGTGA.